The 12 T cell receptor beta chains listed next were all sequenced from one sample in a study of glioma-infiltrating T cells after dendritic cell vaccination. Sequencing used immunoSEQ multiplex PCR; TCRdb keeps in-frame clones, though not all of them. The table lists roughly 100,000 clones, roughly 90% of them singletons. Time point: after dendritic cell vaccination, including at tumor progression/relapse. This sample comprised blood, obtained after dendritic cell vaccination. The receptors here all came from a human donor with glioblastoma.

The chain is built from TRBV19 and TRBJ1-1; 11 bases are a match to TRBD1. The CDR3 contains 16 residues. The J segment lost 2 bases and the V segment lost 1 base, leaving 3 bases of the junction unmatched. In germline, CDR1 is LNHDA, CDR2 SQIVND (reference sequence). The CDR3 region is CASSIVRTGGNTEAFF. The CDR3 DNA is TGTGCCAGTAGTATAGTCCGGACAGGGGGCAACACTGAAGCTTTCTTT. The full variable domain, rest sourced from reference TRBV19 and TRBJ1-1, is DGGITQSPKYLFRKEGQNVTLSCEQNLNHDAMYWYRQDPGQGLRLIYYSQIVNDFQKGDIAEGYSVSREKKESFPLTVTSAQKNPTAFYLCASSIVRTGGNTEAFFGQGTRLTVV.

The chain uses TRBV9 and TRBJ2-7, with 7 positions matching TRBD1. After removal of 3 bases from V and 0 bases from J, the junction contained 9 bases not matched to a gene. Germline V gene data show CDR1 as SGDLS and CDR2 as YYNGEE. The CDR3 is 16 amino acids. The DNA for the CDR3 is TGTGCCAGCAGCGGAGTACAGGGGTCTTACTCCTACGAGCAGTACTTC. Its protein product is CASSGVQGSYSYEQYF.

As for this clone: Other DNA sequences in this specimen translate into the identical CDR3. J is TRBJ2-1 and V is TRBV5-1; 7 nucleotides line up with TRBD2. The CDR3 contains 14 residues. Germline values: CDR1 SGHRS, CDR2 YFSETQ. V dropped 2 bases and J dropped 5; count of bases not matched to a gene: 4. The CDR3 DNA sequence: TGCGCCAGCAGCTTAGGGCTAGCGGACAATGAGCAGTTCTTC. Residues: CASSLGLADNEQFF. Full variable domain (rest looked up from reference TRBV5-1 and TRBJ2-1): KAGVTQTPRYLIKTRGQQVTLSCSPISGHRSVSWYQQTPGQGLQFLFEYFSETQRNKGNFPGRFSGRQFSNSRSEMNVSTLELGDSALYLCASSLGLADNEQFFGPGTRLTVL.

The V gene is TRBV30, the J gene TRBJ1-3; the D is unclear. Germline V gives CDR1 GTSNPN, CDR2 SVGIG (reference sequence). The CDR3 has 14 residues. V was cut by 1 base and J by 7 bases, with 14 bases left in between. The DNA for the CDR3 is TGTGCCTGGAGTGGGAGGATCTCGGGGAACACCATATATTTT. Its translation is CAWSGRISGNTIYF.

In DNA, the CDR3 is TGTGCCAGCAGTTACTCCACAGGGAACACTGAAGCTTTCTTT. Amino acid sequence: CASSYSTGNTEAFF. The V and J genes are TRBV6-5 and TRBJ1-1; D is perhaps TRBD1 (5 bases). The germline CDR1 and CDR2 sequences are MNHEY and SVGAGI. Trimming left V 0 bases short and J 1 base short, with 6 bases between. The CDR3 sequence is 14 residues long.

The gene calls are TRBV11-2 and TRBJ2-5, with TRBD2 matching 9 bases. J lost 5 bases, V lost 1 base, and 5 bases had no gene match. This CDR3 contains 15 residues. Germline V gene sequence: CDR1 SGHAT, CDR2 FQNNGV. In DNA form, the CDR3 reads TGTGCCAGCAGCTTAGGGGCGGGGGGGCCGGAGACCCAGTACTTC. It specifies CASSLGAGGPETQYF.

This clone was counted a single time. Other DNA sequences from this sample encode an identical CDR3 as well. The chain combines TRBV18 with TRBJ2-7, with D uncertain. The germline V gene encodes CDR1 KGHSH and CDR2 LQKENI. The germline V and J ends were trimmed by 3 bases and 1 base, with 10 bases remaining between them. The CDR3 loop spans 14 amino acids. CDR3 protein: CASSPQEASYEQYF. The CDR3, as DNA: TGTGCCAGCTCACCTCAAGAAGCGTCCTACGAGCAGTACTTC.

This chain links TRBV29-1 with TRBJ2-7; 11 nucleotides agree with TRBD1. V gave up 6 bases and J gave up 4 bases; unmatched junction bases: 8. CDR3 length: 14 residues. The germline CDR1 and CDR2 sequences are SQVTM and ANQGSEA. CDR3 amino acids: CSVARDRGTYEQYF. CDR3 nucleotides: TGCAGCGTCGCCCGGGACAGGGGGACTTACGAGCAGTACTTC.

The chain couples TRBV11-2 to TRBJ2-7; TRBD1 agrees at 9 bases. V was clipped by 5 bases and J by 5 bases; unmatched bases: 13. CDR1 is SGHAT and CDR2 is FQNNGV in the germline V gene. This CDR3 contains 16 residues. CDR3 sequence reads: CASSRPGQGPRHEQYF. For the CDR3, the DNA is TGTGCCAGCAGCCGTCCAGGACAGGGGCCTAGGCACGAGCAGTACTTC.

Here the CDR3 DNA reads TGTGCCAGCAGCCCTGAGCGGGGGGCGAGAGAGCAGTACTTC. Protein product: CASSPERGAREQYF. This rearrangement joins TRBV5-4 to TRBJ2-7; 9 nucleotides agree with TRBD2. The V gene's germline CDR1 is SGHNT and CDR2 YYREEE (reference sequence). The trim removed 4 bases at V and 7 bases at J, leaving 9 bases unmatched. The CDR3 covers 14 residues.

This chain links TRBV29-1 with TRBJ2-1, with a tentative D call TRBD2 (6 bases). The CDR3 consists of 12 residues. The V gene's germline CDR1 is SQVTM and CDR2 ANQGSEA. With 5 bases removed from V and 7 bases from J, the gap between germline ends came to 12 bases. CDR3 DNA: TGCAGCGTTAGTCGGGGGATAAATGAGCAGTTCTTC. Amino acids: CSVSRGINEQFF.

This chain links TRBV30 with TRBJ2-3; D is ambiguous. V lost 5 bases, J lost 5 bases, and 8 bases lay in between. This CDR3 is 11 amino acids long. Germline V CDR1 and CDR2: GTSNPN, SVGIG (reference sequence). The CDR3 protein is CAWGTEDTQYF. As DNA, the CDR3 is TGTGCCTGGGGCACCGAAGATACGCAGTATTTT.